A selection of T cell receptor beta chains follows, all from one sample in a study of blood T cells in healthy people across ages. TCRdb passed the 5' RACE reads through MiXCR, listing each CDR3 protein once. This sample yields 650,000 to 1,000,000 distinct CDR3 sequences, of which roughly 35% are seen a single time; 10% to 15% belongs to the top ten. Sequencing was carried out using blood. All receptors derive from a man between 18 and 35 years old in good health. CDR3s include the opening cysteine and the closing phenylalanine or tryptophan. Each record gives: CDR3 DNA, CDR3 protein, clone size, D gene, J gene, V gene. The D gene is left open where the match is weak. Clone size is stated in some rows and not others, as once, few, many or a class when expanded.

cdr3_nt: TGTGCCAGCAGCTCCGGGACTCGTCAGTATTTT
cdr3_aa: CASSSGTRQYF
clone_size: few
d_call: NA
j_call: TRBJ2-3
v_call: TRBV28

cdr3_nt: TGTGCCATCAGTGAGTGGTCTGGCGGGCAAGAGACCCAGTACTTC
cdr3_aa: CAISEWSGGQETQYF
clone_size: NA
d_call: NA
j_call: TRBJ2-5
v_call: TRBV10-3

cdr3_nt: TGCAGTGCTAGTATCGGGAGCTCCTATAATTCACCCCTCCACTTT
cdr3_aa: CSASIGSSYNSPLHF
clone_size: few
d_call: NA
j_call: TRBJ1-6
v_call: TRBV20-1

cdr3_nt: TGTGCCAGCAGCTCCCGGACTAGCGGTTCATACAATGAGCAGTACTTC
cdr3_aa: CASSSRTSGSYNEQYF
clone_size: NA
d_call: TRBD2
j_call: TRBJ2-5
v_call: TRBV4-2

cdr3_nt: TGTGCCGGCAGCTTTAGCGGGGGGGCCTACAATGAGCAGTTCTTC
cdr3_aa: CAGSFSGGAYNEQFF
clone_size: NA
d_call: TRBD2
j_call: TRBJ2-1
v_call: TRBV7-6

cdr3_nt: TGTGCCAGCAGAGATACCCGGGACAGGGAGAATCAGCCCCAGCATTTT
cdr3_aa: CASRDTRDRENQPQHF
clone_size: NA
d_call: TRBD1
j_call: TRBJ1-5
v_call: TRBV12-3/TRBV12-4

cdr3_nt: TGTGCCAGCTTGCCACTGGACAGGGCCCACAATGAGCAGTTCTTC
cdr3_aa: CASLPLDRAHNEQFF
clone_size: NA
d_call: TRBD1
j_call: TRBJ2-1
v_call: TRBV25-1

cdr3_nt: TGTGCCAGCAGTGGACAGGGAGATGGGAATCAGCCCCAGCATTTT
cdr3_aa: CASSGQGDGNQPQHF
clone_size: NA
d_call: TRBD1
j_call: TRBJ1-5
v_call: TRBV27

cdr3_nt: TGCAGTGCTAGCCCAGGCGAACCCGCCTACAATGAGCAGTTCTTC
cdr3_aa: CSASPGEPAYNEQFF
clone_size: many
d_call: NA
j_call: TRBJ2-1
v_call: TRBV20-1

cdr3_nt: TGTGCCAGCAGCTTAGGGGGGAGAGAGGAGCAGCCCCAGCATTTT
cdr3_aa: CASSLGGREEQPQHF
clone_size: few
d_call: NA
j_call: TRBJ1-5
v_call: TRBV7-2

cdr3_nt: TGTGCCAGCAGTGATGGGGAGGGGGAACCCTACGAGCAGTACTTC
cdr3_aa: CASSDGEGEPYEQYF
clone_size: NA
d_call: NA
j_call: TRBJ2-7
v_call: TRBV12-3/TRBV12-4

cdr3_nt: TGTGCCAGCAGTGGTCGGGTAGCGGGGGTTTTCAATGAGCAGTACTTC
cdr3_aa: CASSGRVAGVFNEQYF
clone_size: NA
d_call: TRBD2
j_call: TRBJ2-5
v_call: TRBV6-2/TRBV6-3

cdr3_nt: TGTGCCAGCAGGGGAACCCTGGTAATCAATGAGCAGTTCTTC
cdr3_aa: CASRGTLVINEQFF
clone_size: NA
d_call: NA
j_call: TRBJ2-1
v_call: TRBV12-3/TRBV12-4

cdr3_nt: TGCAGCGTTGAGAGGGGACAGCCACCTGGGACTGAAGCTTTCTTT
cdr3_aa: CSVERGQPPGTEAFF
clone_size: few
d_call: TRBD1
j_call: TRBJ1-1
v_call: TRBV29-1

cdr3_nt: TGTGCCAGCAGCTTGGAGCTAAACACAGATACGCAGTATTTT
cdr3_aa: CASSLELNTDTQYF
clone_size: few
d_call: NA
j_call: TRBJ2-3
v_call: TRBV5-6

cdr3_nt: TGCGCCAGCAGAATAGGAACGGTCGTTGAGGACAAAAACATTCAGTACTTC
cdr3_aa: CASRIGTVVEDKNIQYF
clone_size: few
d_call: NA
j_call: TRBJ2-4
v_call: TRBV5-1

cdr3_nt: TGCAGCGTTGAAGATTTGTGGGAGGGAGAGACCCAGTACTTC
cdr3_aa: CSVEDLWEGETQYF
clone_size: NA
d_call: TRBD2
j_call: TRBJ2-5
v_call: TRBV29-1

cdr3_nt: TGCGCCAGCAGCTTAAATCAGGCAGAAATCTATGGCTACACCTTC
cdr3_aa: CASSLNQAEIYGYTF
clone_size: once
d_call: NA
j_call: TRBJ1-2
v_call: TRBV4-1

cdr3_nt: TGCGCCAGCAGCCAAGATTGGGGGGCGTCGACCCCCACAGATACGCAGTATTTT
cdr3_aa: CASSQDWGASTPTDTQYF
clone_size: many
d_call: NA
j_call: TRBJ2-3
v_call: TRBV4-3

cdr3_nt: TGTGCCAGCAGCTATACAGGGAATGGCTACACCTTC
cdr3_aa: CASSYTGNGYTF
clone_size: NA
d_call: NA
j_call: TRBJ1-2
v_call: TRBV7-9

cdr3_nt: TGCAGTGCCGCAGCTGGATCCGGCGGCTACACCTTC
cdr3_aa: CSAAAGSGGYTF
clone_size: NA
d_call: NA
j_call: TRBJ1-2
v_call: TRBV20-1

cdr3_nt: TGTGCCAGCATGCCACAGGGGGTGGGGACCGGGGAGCTGTTTTTT
cdr3_aa: CASMPQGVGTGELFF
clone_size: few
d_call: TRBD1
j_call: TRBJ2-2
v_call: TRBV12-3/TRBV12-4

cdr3_nt: TGTGCCAGCAGCCGTGGAAGGCGGGAGTTTGTTGGAGATACGCAGTATTTT
cdr3_aa: CASSRGRREFVGDTQYF
clone_size: few
d_call: TRBD2
j_call: TRBJ2-3
v_call: TRBV11-3

cdr3_nt: TGTGCCAGCAGCCGGGGGGCCGGTGAGCAGTTCTTC
cdr3_aa: CASSRGAGEQFF
clone_size: NA
d_call: NA
j_call: TRBJ2-1
v_call: TRBV12-3/TRBV12-4

cdr3_nt: TGCAGTGCTAGGTCCGAGTTGGGAGGAAACACCATATATTTT
cdr3_aa: CSARSELGGNTIYF
clone_size: NA
d_call: NA
j_call: TRBJ1-3
v_call: TRBV20-1

cdr3_nt: TGTGCCAGCAGCCAAATTGAGGGCAATGAGCAGTTCTTC
cdr3_aa: CASSQIEGNEQFF
clone_size: NA
d_call: NA
j_call: TRBJ2-1
v_call: TRBV3-1

cdr3_nt: TGTGCCATCAGTGAGCCAAGAGTTGGGGGTGGGGAGACCCAGTACTTC
cdr3_aa: CAISEPRVGGGETQYF
clone_size: few
d_call: NA
j_call: TRBJ2-5
v_call: TRBV10-3

cdr3_nt: TGCAGCGTTGAGGGGACGTCAGGGGGGAATGAGCAGTTCTTC
cdr3_aa: CSVEGTSGGNEQFF
clone_size: NA
d_call: NA
j_call: TRBJ2-1
v_call: TRBV29-1

cdr3_nt: TGCAGTGCTAGAGATGGCGGGGGAGAGACGAAAAGCACAGATACGCAGTATTTT
cdr3_aa: CSARDGGGETKSTDTQYF
clone_size: NA
d_call: TRBD2
j_call: TRBJ2-3
v_call: TRBV20-1

cdr3_nt: TGCGCCAGCAGCCAAGATCGAGGGGAACAGAACAGCGGGGAGCTGTTTTTT
cdr3_aa: CASSQDRGEQNSGELFF
clone_size: NA
d_call: NA
j_call: TRBJ2-2
v_call: TRBV4-3

cdr3_nt: TGTGCCAGCAGCCCGCGACCGGGGGAAGGCTATGGCTACACCTTC
cdr3_aa: CASSPRPGEGYGYTF
clone_size: many
d_call: NA
j_call: TRBJ1-2
v_call: TRBV9

cdr3_nt: TGCGCCAGCAGCCAAGGTCTCGGTGCTGGAAACACCATATATTTT
cdr3_aa: CASSQGLGAGNTIYF
clone_size: few
d_call: NA
j_call: TRBJ1-3
v_call: TRBV4-3

cdr3_nt: TGCAGTGCTAGGGGGCAGGGGGTTGACGATGAGCAGTACTTC
cdr3_aa: CSARGQGVDDEQYF
clone_size: once
d_call: TRBD1
j_call: TRBJ2-5
v_call: TRBV20-1

cdr3_nt: TGCGCCAGCAGCTTTGACAGGGACGAGCAGTACTTC
cdr3_aa: CASSFDRDEQYF
clone_size: few
d_call: TRBD1
j_call: TRBJ2-7
v_call: TRBV5-1

cdr3_nt: TGTGCCACCAGCAGAGTCCCCTCCCCGGATACGCAGTATTTT
cdr3_aa: CATSRVPSPDTQYF
clone_size: many
d_call: NA
j_call: TRBJ2-3
v_call: TRBV15

cdr3_nt: TGCAGTGCTAGAGATCACAAGGACGTTGCGGGAACTGAAGCTTTCTTT
cdr3_aa: CSARDHKDVAGTEAFF
clone_size: NA
d_call: NA
j_call: TRBJ1-1
v_call: TRBV20-1

cdr3_nt: TGCGCCAGCAGGTCCGGGACAGCGAACTATGGCTACACCTTC
cdr3_aa: CASRSGTANYGYTF
clone_size: many
d_call: TRBD1
j_call: TRBJ1-2
v_call: TRBV5-1

cdr3_nt: TGCAGCGTGTGGACAGGGTCTAGAGCAGATACGAAGTATTTT
cdr3_aa: CSVWTGSRADTKYF
clone_size: NA
d_call: TRBD1
j_call: TRBJ2-3
v_call: TRBV29-1

cdr3_nt: TGTGCCTGGAGTGTAAGATCAGTAGGGGCTGGCTACACCTTC
cdr3_aa: CAWSVRSVGAGYTF
clone_size: NA
d_call: NA
j_call: TRBJ1-2
v_call: TRBV30

cdr3_nt: TGTGCCAGCAGAGCCTCTGGAAACACCATATATTTT
cdr3_aa: CASRASGNTIYF
clone_size: NA
d_call: NA
j_call: TRBJ1-3
v_call: TRBV7-2

cdr3_nt: TGCGCCAGCAGCACCGACTCCGCCGGGGAGCTGTTTTTT
cdr3_aa: CASSTDSAGELFF
clone_size: NA
d_call: NA
j_call: TRBJ2-2
v_call: TRBV5-1

cdr3_nt: TGCGCCAGCGGAGGTGAAAAACTGTTTTTT
cdr3_aa: CASGGEKLFF
clone_size: many
d_call: NA
j_call: TRBJ1-4
v_call: TRBV4-3

cdr3_nt: TGTGCCAGCCGATTGGAACAGGGGACGAGCTACGAGCAGTACTTC
cdr3_aa: CASRLEQGTSYEQYF
clone_size: NA
d_call: TRBD1
j_call: TRBJ2-7
v_call: TRBV27

cdr3_nt: TGTGCCAGCAGCTCCGGACAGGCCAAAGCCAAAAACATTCAGTACTTC
cdr3_aa: CASSSGQAKAKNIQYF
clone_size: NA
d_call: TRBD1
j_call: TRBJ2-4
v_call: TRBV7-2

cdr3_nt: TGCGCCAGCAGTTCCGGACAGGGGCAAGATTCACCCCTCCACTTT
cdr3_aa: CASSSGQGQDSPLHF
clone_size: NA
d_call: TRBD1
j_call: TRBJ1-6
v_call: TRBV4-1

cdr3_nt: TGTGCCCGCAGTGGGTGGGGGAATCACCCCCAGCATTTT
cdr3_aa: CARSGWGNHPQHF
clone_size: NA
d_call: NA
j_call: TRBJ1-5
v_call: TRBV6-1

cdr3_nt: TGTGCCAGCAGCCCCAAGGTGGTCCCGACAGGCCCCAATGAAAAACTGTTTTTT
cdr3_aa: CASSPKVVPTGPNEKLFF
clone_size: NA
d_call: NA
j_call: TRBJ1-4
v_call: TRBV9

cdr3_nt: TGCGCCAGCAGCCAAGAGCGGGACACAAATCAGCCCCAGCATTTT
cdr3_aa: CASSQERDTNQPQHF
clone_size: few
d_call: NA
j_call: TRBJ1-5
v_call: TRBV4-3

cdr3_nt: TGTGCCAGCTCACCGGGGGAATCCCCATTTTGGAGCTCCTACAATGAGCAGTTCTTC
cdr3_aa: CASSPGESPFWSSYNEQFF
clone_size: NA
d_call: NA
j_call: TRBJ2-1
v_call: TRBV18

cdr3_nt: TGTGCCAGCGTGGCGGGGGGGCTGAATGAGCAGTTCTTC
cdr3_aa: CASVAGGLNEQFF
clone_size: NA
d_call: TRBD2
j_call: TRBJ2-1
v_call: TRBV6-1

cdr3_nt: TGTGCCAGCAGTTTAGCGAGGGTTGGGGGCAATCAGCCCCAGCATTTT
cdr3_aa: CASSLARVGGNQPQHF
clone_size: few
d_call: NA
j_call: TRBJ1-5
v_call: TRBV27

cdr3_nt: TGTGCCAGCAGTGGCGGAGACAGCGGGGGCTATGGCTACACCTTC
cdr3_aa: CASSGGDSGGYGYTF
clone_size: NA
d_call: NA
j_call: TRBJ1-2
v_call: TRBV2

cdr3_nt: TGTGCCAGCAGTTACTCGATGGGTTCACCCCTCCACTTT
cdr3_aa: CASSYSMGSPLHF
clone_size: many
d_call: NA
j_call: TRBJ1-6
v_call: TRBV6-6

cdr3_nt: TGTGCCATCACCAGACAGGGGGCTCCAACAGATACGCAGTATTTT
cdr3_aa: CAITRQGAPTDTQYF
clone_size: NA
d_call: TRBD1
j_call: TRBJ2-3
v_call: TRBV10-3

cdr3_nt: TGTGCCAGCAGCTTAACGGCGGGGGGTCGGACAGATACGCAGTATTTT
cdr3_aa: CASSLTAGGRTDTQYF
clone_size: few
d_call: TRBD2
j_call: TRBJ2-3
v_call: TRBV7-3

cdr3_nt: TGTGCCAGCAGCTTCCCCGGCCCCGGGGTTGAGCAGTACTTC
cdr3_aa: CASSFPGPGVEQYF
clone_size: NA
d_call: NA
j_call: TRBJ2-7
v_call: TRBV7-9

cdr3_nt: TGTGCCAGCAGTCCAACTAGCGGGAGAGACAATGAGCAGTTCTTC
cdr3_aa: CASSPTSGRDNEQFF
clone_size: NA
d_call: TRBD2
j_call: TRBJ2-1
v_call: TRBV11-3

cdr3_nt: TGTGCCAGCAGTTACTCGGGACTTGGGGACACTGAAGCTTTCTTT
cdr3_aa: CASSYSGLGDTEAFF
clone_size: NA
d_call: NA
j_call: TRBJ1-1
v_call: TRBV6-5